Presented here are 8 T cell receptor beta chains from one specimen sequenced in a study of T cells after yellow fever vaccination. In TCRdb, the 5' RACE reads were re-called with MiXCR into one record per CDR3 protein. The repertoire includes more than 250,000 distinct CDR3 sequences, 6.8% of them detected once, and roughly a sixth sits in the top ten. The sequencing used PBMCs, collected approximately 40 days after the first yellow fever vaccination. Receptor source: a man younger than 35 who received the YFV17D yellow fever vaccine.

This clonotype was recorded a few times. The chain recombines TRBV30 with TRBJ2-2; 8 bases match TRBD1. The CDR3 is 14 residues long. Unmatched junction bases numbered 9, after V lost 4 bases and J lost 8 bases. The germline gives CDR1 GTSNPN, CDR2 SVGIG (reference sequence). The CDR3 sequence: CAWTRQGTWGELFF. As DNA, the CDR3 is TGTGCCTGGACCAGACAGGGGACGTGGGGGGAGCTGTTTTTT.

This clonotype was detected only a few times. This sequence joins TRBV12-3 or TRBV12-4 and TRBJ2-1, with a weak D call TRBD1 (6 bases). The CDR3 is 12 amino acids. Deletions cut 7 bases from V and 10 bases from J, with 14 bases between. This CDR3 is CASTRQVGEQFF. CDR3 nucleotide sequence: TGTGCCAGCACCAGACAGGTCGGGGAGCAGTTCTTC.

CDR3 protein: CSAYFAGGGGELFF. The CDR3, as DNA: TGCAGTGCTTACTTCGCGGGGGGAGGCGGGGAGCTGTTTTTT. The chain joins TRBV20-1 to TRBJ2-2, with 8 bases matching TRBD2. Trimming cost V 5 bases and J 7 bases; bases outside gene matches: 9. Germline CDR1 DFQATT, CDR2 SNEGSKA (reference sequence). The CDR3 consists of 14 residues.

The gene calls are TRBV2 and TRBJ2-2; 13 bases map to TRBD2. Trimming removed 10 bases from V and 5 bases from J; junction bases left unmatched: 16. Per the germline V gene, CDR1 is SNHLY and CDR2 is FYNNEI. There are 18 residues in the CDR3. The CDR3 DNA reads TGTGCCATCTGTTTACGGACTAGCGGGGGCCTAATGACCGGGGAGCTGTTTTTT. Translation: CAICLRTSGGLMTGELFF.

This clonotype was counted at least ten times. V usage is TRBV30 and J usage is TRBJ2-5; unclear D gene. V gave up 3 bases and J gave up 3 bases, with 11 bases separating them. Germline-derived CDR1 and CDR2 are GTSNPN and SVGIG (reference sequence). The CDR3 spans 13 residues. CDR3 nucleotides: TGTGCCTGGAGAGGCGCAGCTGAAGAGACCCAGTACTTC. Encoded protein: CAWRGAAEETQYF.

The V gene is TRBV20-1, the J gene TRBJ2-3; either TRBD1 or TRBD2 may supply D (6 bases each). V was shortened by 2 bases and J by 4 bases, with 25 bases between the two germline ends. The CDR3 contains 18 residues. Germline-derived CDR1 and CDR2 are DFQATT and SNEGSKA (reference sequence). DNA of the CDR3: TGCAGTGCTAGAATGTCAGGGGCGTTTACTACGGGGGCAGATACGCAGTATTTT. It encodes CSARMSGAFTTGADTQYF.

The chain couples TRBV7-6 to TRBJ1-1; D not certain. The germline V gene encodes CDR1 SGHVS and CDR2 FNYEAQ. V was shortened by 4 bases and J by 1 base, with 13 bases between the two germline ends. This CDR3 has 15 residues. CDR3 in amino acids: CASSYPTGGNTEAFF. CDR3 DNA: TGTGCCAGCAGCTACCCCACGGGCGGGAACACTGAAGCTTTCTTT.

V is TRBV20-1 and J is TRBJ1-4; 7 nucleotides agree with TRBD1. This CDR3 contains 13 residues. Germline V gives CDR1 DFQATT, CDR2 SNEGSKA (reference sequence). CDR3 loop: CGLQGFVSEKLFF. The CDR3 region has the DNA TGCGGGCTACAGGGGTTCGTGAGTGAAAAACTGTTTTTT.